One sample yielded the 16 T cell receptor beta chains listed below, sequenced in a study of PD-L1 blockade in urothelial cancer. This sample's time point: peripheral blood 6 weeks after treatment start. Sequencing was performed with immunoSEQ multiplex PCR; in TCRdb, only in-frame clones are kept and a portion is missing. The data show 50,000 to 60,000 clones, approximately 90% seen once. The sample here was PBMCs, taken around atezolizumab (anti-PD-L1) treatment. The receptor set was obtained from a man aged 55 to 70 with urothelial cancer.

Here the CDR3 DNA reads TGCGCCAGCAGCCAAGAAGGGGACTTCCAAGAGACCCAGTACTTC. It codes for CASSQEGDFQETQYF. J is TRBJ2-5 and V is TRBV4-1; tentatively, D is TRBD2 (6 bases). With 0 bases removed from V and 1 base from J, the gap between germline ends came to 9 bases. The CDR3 loop spans 15 amino acids. In germline, CDR1 is MGHRA, CDR2 YSYEKL.

The chain has TRBV7-9 and TRBJ1-2; TRBD1 matches 8 bases. Germline values: CDR1 SEHNR, CDR2 FQNEAQ (reference sequence). V was pared by 5 bases and J by 8 bases, with 10 bases of the junction left unmatched. The CDR3 runs 14 residues. This CDR3 is CASSADRGNGGYTF. The CDR3 DNA follows: TGTGCCAGCAGCGCTGACAGGGGAAATGGCGGCTACACCTTC.

This chain joins TRBV7-8 and TRBJ1-2; no reliable D call. CDR1 and CDR2 from the germline V gene are SGHVS and FQNEAQ. With 3 bases removed from V and 5 bases from J, the gap between germline ends came to 10 bases. CDR3 length: 13 residues. CDR3 sequence: CASSFTAGYGYTF. CDR3 DNA: TGTGCCAGCAGCTTTACTGCGGGGTATGGCTACACCTTC.

J is TRBJ1-4 and V is TRBV5-4, with D maybe TRBD1 (5 bases). The CDR3 is 16 residues long. Germline CDR1 and CDR2: SGHNT and YYREEE (reference sequence). The V end was cut by 3 bases, the J end by 6 bases, with 18 bases between. In DNA, the CDR3 is TGTGCCAGCAGCTCCCCCCCGGGCGGGGGAGATGAAAAACTGTTTTTT. It yields the protein CASSSPPGGGDEKLFF.

J is TRBJ1-2 and V is TRBV15; 9 nucleotides agree with TRBD1. Germline-derived CDR1 and CDR2 are LNHNV and YYDKDF (reference sequence). Unmatched junction bases numbered 4, after V lost 1 base and J lost 4 bases. This CDR3 contains 15 residues. The CDR3 spells CATSRAQGALYGYTF. CDR3 sequence (DNA): TGTGCCACCAGCAGAGCACAGGGGGCCCTCTATGGCTACACCTTC.

The rearrangement links TRBV7-9 to TRBJ1-1; TRBD1 might be the D (6 bases). From germline, CDR1 is SEHNR and CDR2 FQNEAQ (reference sequence). This CDR3 has 14 residues. V was shortened by 5 bases and J by 2 bases, with 12 bases between the two germline ends. The CDR3 DNA reads TGTGCCAGCAGCAGAATCAGGGGTAACACTGAAGCTTTCTTT. Protein product: CASSRIRGNTEAFF. The whole variable domain, remainder taken from reference TRBV7-9 and TRBJ1-1, is DTGVSQNPRHKITKRGQNVTFRCDPISEHNRLYWYRQTLGQGPEFLTYFQNEAQLEKSRLLSDRFSAERPKGSFSTLEIQRTEQGDSAMYLCASSRIRGNTEAFFGQGTRLTVV.

This clone was seen just once. This chain joins TRBV9 and TRBJ2-3, with 10 bases that match TRBD2. Germline loops: CDR1 SGDLS, CDR2 YYNGEE. The CDR3 spans 15 residues. The V segment lost 0 bases and the J segment 9 bases; nucleotides outside the gene matches: 7. This CDR3 is CASSVGSLAGETQYF. CDR3 in DNA: TGTGCCAGCAGCGTAGGGTCGCTAGCGGGGGAGACGCAGTATTTT.

On this clone: The DNA is omitted, as the CDR3 cannot be located on it reliably, and the CDR3 follows TCRdb's listing. The chain employs TRBV5-6 and TRBJ2-2; no check of the table's D call, TRBD2, against the DNA was made. The CDR3 is 17 amino acids long, termini counted. Germline CDR1 is SGHDT and CDR2 is YYEEEE. CDR3 protein: CASSFLWGGLQTGELFF.

This clone was observed once. The J gene is TRBJ1-1, the V gene TRBV5-4; D not resolved. The CDR3 loop spans 16 amino acids. Trimming pared 0 bases from V and 3 bases from J, leaving 15 bases between. The V gene's germline CDR1 is SGHNT and CDR2 YYREEE (reference sequence). The CDR3 loop reads CASSLEGSGRDTEAFF. In DNA form, the CDR3 reads TGTGCCAGCAGCTTGGAGGGCAGCGGGAGGGACACTGAAGCTTTCTTT.

The rearrangement uses TRBV5-1 and TRBJ2-6; no firm D call. Trimming shortened V by 4 bases and J by 2 bases, and 10 bases separated the two germline ends. The length of the CDR3 is 15 residues. CDR1 SGHRS and CDR2 YFSETQ come from the germline V gene. DNA for the CDR3: TGCGCCAGCAGCGTTGCAGTGGCTGGGGCCAACGTCCTGACTTTC. Its protein product is CASSVAVAGANVLTF.

This clone has only a few counts. The V gene is TRBV7-9, the J gene TRBJ2-7, with D perhaps matching TRBD1 (5 bases). The germline V gene encodes CDR1 SEHNR and CDR2 FQNEAQ (reference sequence). V lost 1 base, J lost 4 bases, and 11 bases lay in between. The CDR3 covers 14 residues. The CDR3 DNA reads TGTGCCAGCAGCTTAGACGCAGGGTCATACGAGCAGTACTTC. Protein product: CASSLDAGSYEQYF.

J is TRBJ2-2 and V is TRBV9, with 7 nucleotides matching TRBD2. This CDR3 spans 16 amino acids. Germline values: CDR1 SGDLS, CDR2 YYNGEE. The junction had 7 bases not matched to a gene; V was cut back by 3 bases and J by 2 bases. The CDR3 loop is CASSESTSINTGELFF. In DNA form, the CDR3 reads TGTGCCAGCAGCGAATCGACTAGCATTAACACCGGGGAGCTGTTTTTT.

The V gene is TRBV27, the J gene TRBJ1-2; 9 positions match TRBD1. CDR1 is MNHEY and CDR2 is SMNVEV in the germline V gene (reference sequence). This CDR3 has 15 residues. Trimming at V came to 3 bases and at J to 4 bases, leaving 6 bases not matched to a gene. CDR3 sequence reads: CASSFTGGPPYGYTF. CDR3 sequence (DNA): TGTGCCAGCAGTTTCACAGGGGGCCCTCCCTATGGCTACACCTTC.

The count of this clone is one. Written as DNA, the CDR3 is TGCAGCGTTGAAGACCTCCGGGACAGGACATACAATGAGCAGTTCTTC. This codes for CSVEDLRDRTYNEQFF. This chain links TRBV29-1 with TRBJ2-1; 8 positions match TRBD1. V dropped 0 bases and J dropped 4; count of bases not matched to a gene: 8. The CDR3 extends over 16 amino acids. Looked up from germline, CDR1 is SQVTM and CDR2 is ANQGSEA.

This chain uses TRBV5-5 with TRBJ1-2; TRBD1 might be the D (6 bases). Germline CDR1 and CDR2: SGHKS and YYEKEE (reference sequence). The CDR3 extends over 16 amino acids. Trimming took 4 bases from V and 2 from J, leaving 18 bases between them. This CDR3 reads CASSTGGRGANYGYTF. DNA of the CDR3: TGTGCCAGCAGCACCGGAGGCCGGGGGGCGAACTATGGCTACACCTTC.

The chain has TRBV9 and TRBJ2-1; 11 nucleotides align to TRBD2. The CDR3 sequence is 15 residues long. Germline CDR1 is SGDLS and CDR2 is YYNGEE. Trimming at V came to 2 bases and at J to 9 bases, leaving 7 bases not matched to a gene. The CDR3 loop reads CASSVLAGGLVEQFF. The CDR3 region has the DNA TGTGCCAGCAGCGTCTTAGCGGGGGGGCTAGTTGAGCAGTTCTTC.